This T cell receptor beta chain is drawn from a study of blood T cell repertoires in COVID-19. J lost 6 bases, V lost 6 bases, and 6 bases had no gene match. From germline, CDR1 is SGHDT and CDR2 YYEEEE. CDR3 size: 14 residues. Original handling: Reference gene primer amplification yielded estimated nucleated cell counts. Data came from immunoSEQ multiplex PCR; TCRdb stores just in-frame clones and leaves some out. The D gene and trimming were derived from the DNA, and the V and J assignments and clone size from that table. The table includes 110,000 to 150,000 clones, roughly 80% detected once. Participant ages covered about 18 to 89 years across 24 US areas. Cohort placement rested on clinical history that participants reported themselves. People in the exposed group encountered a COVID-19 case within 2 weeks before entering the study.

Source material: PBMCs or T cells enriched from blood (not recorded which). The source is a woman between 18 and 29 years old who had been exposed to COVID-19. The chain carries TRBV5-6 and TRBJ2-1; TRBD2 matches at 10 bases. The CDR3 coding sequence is TGTGCCAGCACCAAGCGGGGGGGACCCAATGAGCAGTTCTTC. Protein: CASTKRGGPNEQFF.